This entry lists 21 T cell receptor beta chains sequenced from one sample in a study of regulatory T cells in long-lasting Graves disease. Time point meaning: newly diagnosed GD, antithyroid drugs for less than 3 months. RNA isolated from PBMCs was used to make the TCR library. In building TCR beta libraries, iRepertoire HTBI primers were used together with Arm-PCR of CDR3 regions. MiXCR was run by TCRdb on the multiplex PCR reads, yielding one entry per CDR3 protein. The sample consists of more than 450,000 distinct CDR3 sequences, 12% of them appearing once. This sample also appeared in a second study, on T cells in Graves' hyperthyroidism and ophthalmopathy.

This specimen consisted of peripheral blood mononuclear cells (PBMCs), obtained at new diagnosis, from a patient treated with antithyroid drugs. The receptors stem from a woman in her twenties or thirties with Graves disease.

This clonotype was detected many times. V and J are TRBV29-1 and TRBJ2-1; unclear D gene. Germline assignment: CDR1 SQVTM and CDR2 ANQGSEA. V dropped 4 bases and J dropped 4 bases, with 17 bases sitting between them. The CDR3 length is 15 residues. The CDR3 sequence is CSVVKVGTTYNEQFF. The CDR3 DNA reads TGCAGCGTTGTTAAGGTGGGAACTACTTACAATGAGCAGTTCTTC.

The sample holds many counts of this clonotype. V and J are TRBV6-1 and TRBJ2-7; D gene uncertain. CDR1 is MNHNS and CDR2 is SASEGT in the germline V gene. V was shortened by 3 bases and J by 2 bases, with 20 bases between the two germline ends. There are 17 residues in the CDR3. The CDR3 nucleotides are TGTGCCAGCAGTGACACCCCTAGATGGGATATACCCTACGAGCAGTACTTC. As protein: CASSDTPRWDIPYEQYF.

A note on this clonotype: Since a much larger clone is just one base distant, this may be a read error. The CDR3 coding sequence is TGCGCCAGCAGCCAAGGGGACAGGGGGCTGTACGCCGGGGAGCTGTTTTTT. Its translation: CASSQGDRGLYAGELFF. V gene TRBV2 combines with J gene TRBJ2-2; the match to TRBD1 covers 12 bases. Germline-derived CDR1 and CDR2 are SNHLY and FYNNEI. This CDR3 is built from 17 residues.

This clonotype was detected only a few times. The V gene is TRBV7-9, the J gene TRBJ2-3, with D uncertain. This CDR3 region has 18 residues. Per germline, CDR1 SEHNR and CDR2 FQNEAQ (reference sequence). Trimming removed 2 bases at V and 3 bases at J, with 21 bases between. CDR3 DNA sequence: TGTGCCAGCAGCTTAAGCCCCCTCGTGTTGGTTTCAACAGATACGCAGTATTTT. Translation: CASSLSPLVLVSTDTQYF.

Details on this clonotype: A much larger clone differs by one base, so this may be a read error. This CDR3 reads CASRSTSGRADEQFF. CDR3 bases: TGTGCCAGCAGGTCGACTAGCGGGAGGGCGGATGAGCAGTTCTTC. The rearrangement joins TRBV2 to TRBJ2-1; TRBD2 aligns across 14 bases. Germline V CDR1 and CDR2: SNHLY, FYNNEI. The length of the CDR3 is 15 residues. V was clipped by 6 bases and J by 8 bases; unmatched bases: 6.

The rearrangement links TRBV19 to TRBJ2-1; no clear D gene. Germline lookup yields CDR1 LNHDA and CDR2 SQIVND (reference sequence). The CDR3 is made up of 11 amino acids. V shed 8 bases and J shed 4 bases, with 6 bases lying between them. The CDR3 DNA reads TGTGCCAGTCTCCAGTACAATGAGCAGTTCTTC. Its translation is CASLQYNEQFF.

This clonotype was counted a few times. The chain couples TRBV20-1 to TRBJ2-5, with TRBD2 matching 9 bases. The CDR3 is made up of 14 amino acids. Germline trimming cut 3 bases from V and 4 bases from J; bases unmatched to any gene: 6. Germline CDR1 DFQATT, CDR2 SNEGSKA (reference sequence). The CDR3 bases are TGCAGTGCTAGTCCTAGCGGGATCAGAGAGACCCAGTACTTC. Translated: CSASPSGIRETQYF.

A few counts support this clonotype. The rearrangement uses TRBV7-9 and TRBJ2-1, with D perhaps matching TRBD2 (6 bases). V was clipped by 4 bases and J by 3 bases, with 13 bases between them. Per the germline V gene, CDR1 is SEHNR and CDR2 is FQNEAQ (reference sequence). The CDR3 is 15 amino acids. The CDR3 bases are TGTGCCAGCAGCTATTCGGCGGGAAGCTACAATGAGCAGTTCTTC. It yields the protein CASSYSAGSYNEQFF.

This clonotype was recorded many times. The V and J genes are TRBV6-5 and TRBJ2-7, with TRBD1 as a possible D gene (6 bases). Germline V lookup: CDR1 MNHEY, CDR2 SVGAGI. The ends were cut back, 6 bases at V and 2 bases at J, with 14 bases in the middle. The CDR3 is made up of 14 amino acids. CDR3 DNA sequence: TGTGCCAGCAGCTACAGGGAAGGCCCCTACGAGCAGTACTTC. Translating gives CASSYREGPYEQYF.

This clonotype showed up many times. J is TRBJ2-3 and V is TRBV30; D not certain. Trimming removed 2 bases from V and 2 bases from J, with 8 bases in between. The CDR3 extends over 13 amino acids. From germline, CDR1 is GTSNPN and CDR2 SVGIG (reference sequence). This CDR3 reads CAWSPHPTDTQYF. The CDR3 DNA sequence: TGTGCCTGGAGTCCCCACCCCACAGATACGCAGTATTTT.

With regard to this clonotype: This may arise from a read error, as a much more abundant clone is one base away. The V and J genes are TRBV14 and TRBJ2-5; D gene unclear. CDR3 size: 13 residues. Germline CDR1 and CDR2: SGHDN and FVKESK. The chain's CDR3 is CDSSHRDQETQYF. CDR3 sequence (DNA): TGTGACAGCAGCCACAGAGACCAAGAGACCCAGTACTTC.

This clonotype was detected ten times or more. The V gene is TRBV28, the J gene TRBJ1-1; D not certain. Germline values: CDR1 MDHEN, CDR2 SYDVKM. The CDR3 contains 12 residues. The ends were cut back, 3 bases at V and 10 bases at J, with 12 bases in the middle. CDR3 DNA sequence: TGTGCCAGCAGTTTCAACGGCCCTGGAGCTTTCTTT. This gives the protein CASSFNGPGAFF.

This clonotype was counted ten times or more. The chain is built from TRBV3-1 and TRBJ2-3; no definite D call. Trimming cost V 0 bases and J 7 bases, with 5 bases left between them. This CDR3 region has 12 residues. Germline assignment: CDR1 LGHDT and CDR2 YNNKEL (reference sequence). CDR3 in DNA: TGTGCCAGCAGCCAAGACAGATATACGCAGTATTTT. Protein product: CASSQDRYTQYF.

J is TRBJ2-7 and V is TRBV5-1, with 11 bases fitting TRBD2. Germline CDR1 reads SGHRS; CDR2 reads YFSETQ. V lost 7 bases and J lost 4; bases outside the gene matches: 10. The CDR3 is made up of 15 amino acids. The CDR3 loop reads CASYVGLADQYEQYF. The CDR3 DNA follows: TGCGCCAGCTACGTGGGACTAGCGGACCAATACGAGCAGTACTTC.

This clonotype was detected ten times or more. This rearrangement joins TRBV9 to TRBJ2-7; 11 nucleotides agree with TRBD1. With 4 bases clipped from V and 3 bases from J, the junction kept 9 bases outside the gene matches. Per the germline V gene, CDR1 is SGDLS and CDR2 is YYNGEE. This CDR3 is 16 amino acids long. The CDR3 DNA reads TGTGCCAGCAGCAAAACCGGGACAGGGGGGAACTACGAGCAGTACTTC. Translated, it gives CASSKTGTGGNYEQYF.

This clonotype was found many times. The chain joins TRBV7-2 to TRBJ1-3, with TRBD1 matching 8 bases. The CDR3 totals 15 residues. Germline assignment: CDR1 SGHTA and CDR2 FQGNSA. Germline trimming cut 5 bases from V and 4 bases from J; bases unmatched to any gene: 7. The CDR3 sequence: CASSVRTGRGNTIYF. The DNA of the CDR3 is TGTGCCAGCAGCGTAAGGACAGGGCGAGGAAACACCATATATTTT.

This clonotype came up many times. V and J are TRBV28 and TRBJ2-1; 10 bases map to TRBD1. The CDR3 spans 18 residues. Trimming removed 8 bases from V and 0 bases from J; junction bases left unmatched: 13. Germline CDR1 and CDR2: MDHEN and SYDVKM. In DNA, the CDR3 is TGTGCCAGCGTATCGACAGGGGGCATCCCAAGCTCCTACAATGAGCAGTTCTTC. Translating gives CASVSTGGIPSSYNEQFF.

CDR3 DNA sequence: TGTGCCAGCAGCCGCCGTGAGCCGGATACGCAGTATTTT. Its protein product is CASSRREPDTQYF. The chain recombines TRBV11-2 with TRBJ2-3; the D is unclear. The germline V gene encodes CDR1 SGHAT and CDR2 FQNNGV. This CDR3 contains 13 residues. V lost 5 bases to trimming and J lost 6 bases, with 12 bases between them.

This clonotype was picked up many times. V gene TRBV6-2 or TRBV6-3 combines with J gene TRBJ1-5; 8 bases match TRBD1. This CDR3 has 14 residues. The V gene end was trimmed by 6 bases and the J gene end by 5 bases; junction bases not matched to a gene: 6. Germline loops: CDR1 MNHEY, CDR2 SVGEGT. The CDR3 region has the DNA TGTGCCAGCAGGAAATCAGGGGGCGATCAGCCCCAGCATTTT. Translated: CASRKSGGDQPQHF.

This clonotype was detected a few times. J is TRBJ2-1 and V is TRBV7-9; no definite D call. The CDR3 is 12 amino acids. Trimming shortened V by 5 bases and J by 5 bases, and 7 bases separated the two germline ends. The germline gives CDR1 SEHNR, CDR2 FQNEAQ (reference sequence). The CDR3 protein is CASSPQNNEQFF. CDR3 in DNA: TGTGCCAGCAGCCCCCAGAACAATGAGCAGTTCTTC.

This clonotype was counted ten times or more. The CDR3 here is CASSPGVSYEQYF. For the CDR3, the DNA is TGTGCCAGCAGCCCCGGGGTCTCCTACGAGCAGTACTTC. The rearrangement joins TRBV18 to TRBJ2-7; a possible D gene is TRBD2 (5 bases). Between the trimmed V and J ends, which lost 8 bases and 0 bases, there was a span of 11 bases. This CDR3 is built from 13 residues. Germline lookup yields CDR1 KGHSH and CDR2 LQKENI.